This T cell receptor (beta chain) is from a study of OX40 agonist ivuxolimab in advanced cancers. This CDR3 region has 15 residues. V gave up 4 bases and J gave up 6 bases; unmatched junction bases: 7. Germline CDR1 KGHSY, CDR2 FQNENV. Repertoires were generated with immunoSEQ multiplex PCR, while TCRdb's copy carries only in-frame clones and drops some. Here the sample spans about 69,000 clones, over 80% being singletons. Sample: CD4+ or CD8+ T cells sorted from blood, taken in a trial of the OX40 agonist ivuxolimab. V is TRBV16 and J is TRBJ2-7; 12 bases map to TRBD2. The sequence came from an adult with an advanced solid tumor such as melanoma, head and neck, liver or kidney cancer. As DNA, the CDR3 is TGTGCCAGCAGCCCCCGACTAGCGGGAGTTCTCGAGCAGTACTTC. It yields the protein CASSPRLAGVLEQYF.